The clone carrying this T cell receptor beta chain has ten or more counts. This sample stems from a study of prognosis after radiotherapy for stage I lung cancer. Study details: The enrollment of patients with stage I non-small cell lung cancer occurred between early 2018 and 2019.

The CDR3 sequence is 17 residues long. Germline CDR1 and CDR2: LNHDA and SQIVND (reference sequence). The trim removed 3 bases at V and 4 bases at J, leaving 10 bases unmatched. The TCR beta CDR3 region was amplified from genomic DNA, with two rounds of multiplex PCR being used for the amplification. The first round of PCR was done with primers that matched each TRBV and TRBJ gene. TCRdb fed the multiplex PCR reads into MiXCR, producing one record per CDR3 protein. The data hold some 16,000 distinct CDR3 sequences, with over 25% observed a single time. The chain has TRBV19 and TRBJ2-1; 9 nucleotides align to TRBD1. The sequencing used PBMCs, collected before or after stereotactic body radiation therapy (not recorded which). This clonotype was sampled from a donor over 45 with non-small cell lung cancer. This chain's CDR3 is CASSISTGQGRYNEQFF. Here the CDR3 DNA reads TGTGCCAGTAGTATTTCCACGGGACAGGGACGGTACAATGAGCAGTTCTTC.